The 30 T cell receptor beta chains listed next were all sequenced from one sample in a study of PD-1 blockade in classical Hodgkin lymphoma. Sequenced by immunoSEQ multiplex PCR; TCRdb stores in-frame clones only, minus some. Counted here are some 30,000 clones, approximately 66% occurring once; the ten biggest clones make up over 25%. Every patient relapsed after autologous stem cell transplantation, and brentuximab vedotin exposure varied. The input for sequencing was peripheral blood mononuclear cells (PBMCs), taken before the second cycle of nivolumab. All receptors come from a human donor with classical Hodgkin lymphoma.

CDR3 region: CASHRGPSGNTIYF. The CDR3 DNA follows: TGTGCCAGCCACAGGGGCCCCTCTGGAAACACCATATATTTT. The rearrangement links TRBV19 to TRBJ1-3, with 7 positions matching TRBD1. The J segment lost 0 bases and the V segment lost 9 bases, leaving 5 bases of the junction unmatched. Germline CDR1 LNHDA, CDR2 SQIVND (reference sequence). The CDR3 covers 14 residues.

The chain joins TRBV10-3 to TRBJ2-5, with D unclear. The germline V and J ends were trimmed by 2 bases and 5 bases, with 21 bases remaining between them. This CDR3 has 17 residues. Germline V CDR1 and CDR2: ENHRY, SYGVKD. The chain's CDR3 is CAISERFWEASGETQYF. The CDR3 DNA reads TGTGCCATCAGTGAGAGGTTCTGGGAAGCTAGTGGGGAGACCCAGTACTTC.

The chain recombines TRBV29-1 with TRBJ1-4, with D possibly matching TRBD1 (5 bases). V was cut by 7 bases and J by 0 bases, with 18 bases left in between. The germline V gene has CDR1 SQVTM and CDR2 ANQGSEA. This CDR3 has 16 amino acids. CDR3 loop: CSARGAGFATNEKLFF. The CDR3, as DNA: TGCAGCGCCCGAGGGGCAGGCTTTGCAACTAATGAAAAACTGTTTTTT.

In this sample, this clone turned up a few times. CDR3 region: CASSLAASGSRTDTQYF. DNA of the CDR3: TGTGCCAGCAGCCTGGCGGCTAGCGGGAGTAGAACAGATACGCAGTATTTT. The chain recombines TRBV7-6 with TRBJ2-3; 10 nucleotides line up with TRBD2. The CDR3 has 17 residues. Germline values: CDR1 SGHVS, CDR2 FNYEAQ. V shed 5 bases, J shed 3 bases, and the junction held 11 bases outside the gene matches.

CDR3: CASSFGRGKSSYNEQFF. CDR3 in DNA: TGTGCCAGCAGTTTTGGTCGGGGAAAGAGCTCCTACAATGAGCAGTTCTTC. The chain recombines TRBV28 with TRBJ2-1, with TRBD2 as a possible D gene (5 bases). V lost 3 bases and J lost 0, with 15 bases in between. Germline V lookup: CDR1 MDHEN, CDR2 SYDVKM. The CDR3 runs to 17 residues.

On this clone itself: Other nucleotide sequences from this sample produce the same CDR3. This chain links TRBV9 with TRBJ2-5; TRBD2 matches at 13 bases. CDR3 length: 15 residues. V lost 4 bases to trimming and J lost 4 bases; unmatched junction nucleotides: 4. CDR1 and CDR2 from the germline V gene are SGDLS and YYNGEE. CDR3 in DNA: TGTGCCAGCAGCCCAGGACTAGCGGGAGTAGAGACCCAGTACTTC. It translates to CASSPGLAGVETQYF.

This clone was detected a few times. This sequence joins TRBV28 and TRBJ2-2; unclear D gene. In germline, CDR1 is MDHEN, CDR2 SYDVKM. This CDR3 spans 12 amino acids. V lost 8 bases, J lost 5 bases, and 9 bases lay in between. CDR3 coding DNA: TGTGCCAGCGGCAGGCTGACCGGGGAGCTGTTTTTT. This sequence encodes CASGRLTGELFF.

This rearrangement joins TRBV27 to TRBJ2-7; no reliable D call. This CDR3 region has 15 residues. The V gene's germline CDR1 is MNHEY and CDR2 SMNVEV (reference sequence). Trimming stripped 0 bases from V and 0 bases from J, with 9 bases between. CDR3 residues: CASSLSRVRSYEQYF. The CDR3 coding sequence is TGTGCCAGCAGTTTATCACGCGTGCGCTCCTACGAGCAGTACTTC.

This clone was counted once. The chain recombines TRBV6-5 with TRBJ1-2; 10 positions match TRBD1. The CDR3 has 15 amino acids. V shed 2 bases and J 6 bases; nucleotides not matched to a gene: 6. Germline assignment: CDR1 MNHEY and CDR2 SVGAGI. CDR3 region: CASSYIRTGGNGYTF. The CDR3 DNA sequence: TGTGCCAGCAGTTACATCCGGACAGGGGGGAATGGCTACACCTTC.

The gene calls are TRBV7-9 and TRBJ2-1; D is unresolved. Trimming took 1 base from V and 9 from J, leaving 7 bases between them. The CDR3 totals 12 residues. From germline, CDR1 is SEHNR and CDR2 FQNEAQ (reference sequence). The CDR3 sequence is CASSLGMSEQFF. The CDR3 bases are TGTGCCAGCAGCTTAGGCATGAGTGAGCAGTTCTTC.

V usage is TRBV29-1 and J usage is TRBJ2-3; TRBD2 agrees at 8 bases. The CDR3 length is 17 residues. Germline V lookup: CDR1 SQVTM, CDR2 ANQGSEA. Trimming at V came to 4 bases and at J to 0 bases, leaving 12 bases not matched to a gene. The CDR3 bases are TGCAGCGTTGCGGGGGGGGCGGGTCAACCTAGCACAGATACGCAGTATTTT. Its translation is CSVAGGAGQPSTDTQYF.

The chain couples TRBV10-3 to TRBJ2-2; 10 positions agree with TRBD1. V shed 7 bases and J 5 bases; nucleotides not matched to a gene: 4. The CDR3 spans 14 residues. Per the germline V gene, CDR1 is ENHRY and CDR2 is SYGVKD. CDR3 region: CAIKPGQGTGELFF. The CDR3 DNA reads TGTGCCATCAAACCGGGACAGGGGACCGGGGAGCTGTTTTTT.

This clone turned up a few times. V gene TRBV29-1 combines with J gene TRBJ1-1; D is unresolved. V lost 6 bases and J 6 bases, leaving 8 bases between the germline ends. The germline V gene encodes CDR1 SQVTM and CDR2 ANQGSEA. This CDR3 has 10 residues. CDR3 protein: CSVMSAEAFF. CDR3 DNA sequence: TGCAGCGTGATGTCTGCTGAAGCTTTCTTT.

The chain couples TRBV5-1 to TRBJ1-1; the match to TRBD1 covers 11 bases. The germline V gene encodes CDR1 SGHRS and CDR2 YFSETQ. This CDR3 comprises 15 residues. The V gene end was trimmed by 5 bases and the J gene end by 1 base; junction bases not matched to a gene: 4. Here the CDR3 reads CASRGQGGENTEAFF. For the CDR3, the DNA is TGCGCCAGCAGGGGACAGGGGGGAGAGAACACTGAAGCTTTCTTT.

The V gene is TRBV12-2, the J gene TRBJ2-1; TRBD1, as called in the table, went unchecked against the DNA. TRBV12-2 is marked as a pseudogene. There are 17 residues in the CDR3. The CDR3 is CASRLTYYGQLDDEQFF. The CDR3 region has the DNA TGTGCAAGTCGCTTAACTTATTACGGACAGTTGGACGATGAGCAGTTCTTC.

The chain employs TRBV19 and TRBJ1-5; D is undetermined. Trimming removed 3 bases from V and 0 bases from J, with 15 bases in between. The length of the CDR3 is 17 residues. Germline CDR1 and CDR2: LNHDA and SQIVND (reference sequence). CDR3 DNA sequence: TGTGCCAGTAGTATTTTTAGGAGGCGATATAGCAATCAGCCCCAGCATTTT. This codes for CASSIFRRRYSNQPQHF.

The J gene is TRBJ2-2, the V gene TRBV30, with 7 bases identical to TRBD2. V gave up 3 bases and J gave up 0 bases; unmatched junction bases: 7. This CDR3 region has 16 residues. Per the germline V gene, CDR1 is GTSNPN and CDR2 is SVGIG (reference sequence). CDR3 sequence: CAWRTREKANTGELFF. The CDR3, as DNA: TGTGCCTGGAGAACGCGGGAGAAAGCGAACACCGGGGAGCTGTTTTTT.

The chain carries TRBV6-6 and TRBJ2-3; no firm D call. The CDR3 runs 13 residues. V shed 5 bases and J shed 2 bases, with 8 bases lying between them. The germline V gene encodes CDR1 MNHNY and CDR2 SVGAGI (reference sequence). The CDR3 is CASSETYTDTQYF. The CDR3 region has the DNA TGTGCCAGCAGTGAGACCTACACAGATACGCAGTATTTT.

This clone was detected once. The V and J genes are TRBV29-1 and TRBJ1-2; TRBD1 matches 7 bases. Trimming took 3 bases from V and 3 from J; bases not matched to a gene: 4. The CDR3 runs to 13 residues. The germline gives CDR1 SQVTM, CDR2 ANQGSEA. CDR3 region: CSVDGQGDYGYTF. The CDR3 region has the DNA TGCAGCGTTGACGGGCAGGGGGACTATGGCTACACCTTC.

CDR3 coding DNA: TGTGCCAGTAGTATTTTACAGGGGGCAGGTGGCTACACCTTC. Translating it yields CASSILQGAGGYTF. The chain couples TRBV19 to TRBJ1-2; 9 positions match TRBD1. J was trimmed by 7 bases and V by 3 bases; bases with no gene match: 6. Per germline, CDR1 LNHDA and CDR2 SQIVND (reference sequence). The CDR3 sequence is 14 residues long.

This clone appeared a single time. The chain employs TRBV7-2 and TRBJ1-1; 8 nucleotides match TRBD1. The CDR3 runs 16 residues. Germline trimming cut 7 bases from V and 0 bases from J; bases unmatched to any gene: 10. Germline values: CDR1 SGHTA, CDR2 FQGNSA. The CDR3 sequence is CASTITGTGLNTEAFF. CDR3 sequence (DNA): TGTGCCAGCACCATTACGGGGACAGGTTTGAACACTGAAGCTTTCTTT.

The chain links TRBV7-2 to TRBJ2-3, with TRBD1 identical over 9 bases. V trimming: 6 bases; J trimming: 7 bases; junction bases outside the gene matches: 8. The length of the CDR3 is 14 residues. In germline, CDR1 is SGHTA, CDR2 FQGNSA. The CDR3 nucleotides read TGTGCCAGCAGGACAGGGGGAGAAAGCAATACGCAGTATTTT. It translates to CASRTGGESNTQYF.

This clone was counted only a few times. This rearrangement joins TRBV27 to TRBJ1-1, with 7 bases identical to TRBD1. V gave up 6 bases and J gave up 2 bases; unmatched junction bases: 6. Germline-derived CDR1 and CDR2 are MNHEY and SMNVEV (reference sequence). The CDR3 totals 14 residues. CDR3 amino acids: CASSPDRINTEAFF. CDR3 in DNA: TGTGCCAGCAGCCCGGACAGGATCAACACTGAAGCTTTCTTT.

This clone was counted a few times. The chain is built from TRBV28 and TRBJ1-5, with D uncertain. Germline CDR1 MDHEN, CDR2 SYDVKM. The CDR3 has 13 residues. With 5 bases removed from V and 15 bases from J, the gap between germline ends came to 20 bases. The CDR3 nucleotides are TGTGCCAGCAGTAACGTCTCAGGACGGGGAGGGCATTTT. Amino acids: CASSNVSGRGGHF.

J is TRBJ1-5 and V is TRBV10-2; 7 nucleotides match TRBD1. The CDR3 spans 16 residues. Germline assignment: CDR1 WSHSY and CDR2 SAAADI. The trim removed 2 bases at V and 4 bases at J, leaving 8 bases unmatched. CDR3 region: CASSEPPGQPNQPQHF. CDR3 coding DNA: TGCGCCAGCAGTGAGCCTCCGGGACAGCCAAATCAGCCCCAGCATTTT.

The CDR3 region has the DNA TGTGCCAGCAGCCTCCGGGCCCCGGAAGACAATGAGCAGTTCTTC. Its protein product is CASSLRAPEDNEQFF. V is TRBV5-8 and J is TRBJ2-1; D unclear. Germline-derived CDR1 and CDR2 are SGHTS and YDEGEE. The germline V and J ends were trimmed by 4 bases and 5 bases, with 16 bases remaining between them. The CDR3 totals 15 residues. The entire variable domain, with the rest obtained from reference TRBV5-8 and TRBJ2-1, is as follows: EAGVTQSPTHLIKTRGQQATLRCSPISGHTSVYWYQQALGLGLQFLLWYDEGEERNRGNFPPRFSGRQFPNYSSELNVNALELEDSALYLCASSLRAPEDNEQFFGPGTRLTVL.

About this clone itself: The sample contains more than one DNA sequence encoding this CDR3. The J gene is TRBJ1-3, the V gene TRBV19; D not certain. The CDR3 length is 12 residues. V lost 2 bases and J 3 bases, leaving 2 bases between the germline ends. From germline, CDR1 is LNHDA and CDR2 SQIVND (reference sequence). CDR3 in DNA: TGTGCCAGTAGTATAAATGGAAACACCATATATTTT. Translated: CASSINGNTIYF.

The genes are TRBV28 and TRBJ2-3; 8 nucleotides line up with TRBD1. V was clipped by 9 bases and J by 9 bases; unmatched bases: 5. CDR1 and CDR2 (germline): MDHEN, SYDVKM. The CDR3 is 11 amino acids. CDR3: CASTGGVTQYF. The CDR3, as DNA: TGTGCCAGTACAGGGGGTGTCACGCAGTATTTT.

This rearrangement joins TRBV4-3 to TRBJ2-1; D ambiguous. CDR3 length: 15 amino acids. Trimming removed 3 bases from V and 6 bases from J, with 15 bases in between. Germline V CDR1 and CDR2: LGHNA, YSLEER. CDR3 sequence: CASSQHRLAVNEQFF. Here the CDR3 DNA reads TGCGCCAGCAGCCAGCATAGACTGGCAGTCAATGAGCAGTTCTTC.

This clone appeared a single time. This sequence joins TRBV7-2 and TRBJ2-5, with D perhaps being TRBD1 or TRBD2 (5 bases each). Germline V CDR1 and CDR2: SGHTA, FQGNSA. The CDR3 is 16 amino acids. Trimming took 4 bases from V and 5 from J, leaving 20 bases between them. The CDR3 loop reads CASSSLNLRGLETQYF. The CDR3, as DNA: TGTGCCAGCAGCTCCCTGAACTTACGGGGCCTGGAGACCCAGTACTTC.